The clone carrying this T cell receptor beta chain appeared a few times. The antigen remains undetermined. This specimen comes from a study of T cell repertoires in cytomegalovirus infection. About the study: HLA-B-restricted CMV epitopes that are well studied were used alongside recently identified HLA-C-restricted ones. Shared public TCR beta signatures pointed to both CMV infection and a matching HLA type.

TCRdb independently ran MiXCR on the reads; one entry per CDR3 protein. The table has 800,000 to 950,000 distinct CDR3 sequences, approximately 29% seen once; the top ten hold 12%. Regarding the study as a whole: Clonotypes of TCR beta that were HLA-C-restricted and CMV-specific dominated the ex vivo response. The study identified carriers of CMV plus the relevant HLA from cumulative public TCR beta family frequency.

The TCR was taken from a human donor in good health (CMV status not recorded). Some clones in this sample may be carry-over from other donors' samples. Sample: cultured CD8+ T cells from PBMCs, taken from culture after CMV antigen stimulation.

The CDR3 region is CASSLGRAYSNQPQHF. As DNA, the CDR3 is TGTGCCAGCAGTTTAGGGAGGGCTTATAGCAATCAGCCCCAGCATTTT. The chain has TRBV12-3 or TRBV12-4 and TRBJ1-5; unclear D gene. V was pared by 1 base and J by 0 bases, with 10 bases between. This CDR3 has 16 residues.